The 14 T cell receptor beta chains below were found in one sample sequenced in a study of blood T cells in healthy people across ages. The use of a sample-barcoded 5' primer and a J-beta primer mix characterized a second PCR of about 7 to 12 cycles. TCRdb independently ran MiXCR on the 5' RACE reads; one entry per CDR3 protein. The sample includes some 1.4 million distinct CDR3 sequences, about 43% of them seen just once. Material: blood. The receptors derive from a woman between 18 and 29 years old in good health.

The CDR3 nucleotides are TGTGCCAGCAGTCAAACCTCGGGACAGGGGATCTATGGCTACACCTTC. Protein product: CASSQTSGQGIYGYTF. The chain combines TRBV3-1 with TRBJ1-2; 10 nucleotides line up with TRBD1. The germline CDR1 and CDR2 sequences are LGHDT and YNNKEL (reference sequence). The length of the CDR3 is 16 residues. V trimming: 6 bases; J trimming: 4 bases; junction bases outside the gene matches: 11.

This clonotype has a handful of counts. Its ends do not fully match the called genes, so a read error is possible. For the CDR3, the DNA is TGTGCCAGCTCACCAGTCGACAGGGCTCTGAATACTGAAGCTTTCTTT. This codes for CASSPVDRALNTEAFF. This chain joins TRBV18 and TRBJ1-1; TRBD1 matches at 7 bases. Per the germline V gene, CDR1 is KGHSH and CDR2 is LQKENI. CDR3 size: 16 residues.

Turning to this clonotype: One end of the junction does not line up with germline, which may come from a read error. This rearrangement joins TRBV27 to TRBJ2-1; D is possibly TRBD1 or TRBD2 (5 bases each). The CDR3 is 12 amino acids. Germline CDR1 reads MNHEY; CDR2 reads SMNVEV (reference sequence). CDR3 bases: TGTGCCAGCGGTTTAATACTAGACAGGCAGTTCTTC. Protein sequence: CASGLILDRQFF.

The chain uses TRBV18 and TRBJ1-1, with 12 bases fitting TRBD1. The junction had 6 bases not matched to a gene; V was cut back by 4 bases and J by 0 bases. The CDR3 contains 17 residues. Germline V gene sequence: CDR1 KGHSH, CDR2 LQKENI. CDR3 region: CASSRRDRGLMNTEAFF. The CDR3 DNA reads TGTGCCAGCTCACGACGGGACAGGGGGCTTATGAACACTGAAGCTTTCTTT.

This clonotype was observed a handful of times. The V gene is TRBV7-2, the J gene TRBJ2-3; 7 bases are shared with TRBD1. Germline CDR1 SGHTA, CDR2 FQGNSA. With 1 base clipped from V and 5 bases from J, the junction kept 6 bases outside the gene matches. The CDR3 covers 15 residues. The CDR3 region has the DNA TGTGCCAGCAGCTTAGGGACAGGCAGTATAGATACGCAGTATTTT. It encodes CASSLGTGSIDTQYF.

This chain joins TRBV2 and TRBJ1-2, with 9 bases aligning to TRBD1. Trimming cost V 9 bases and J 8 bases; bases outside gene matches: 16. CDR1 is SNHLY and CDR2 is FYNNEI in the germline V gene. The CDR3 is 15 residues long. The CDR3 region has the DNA TGTGCCAGGGGACACAGGACAGGGGAAGGAGTGGGCTACACCTTC. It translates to CARGHRTGEGVGYTF. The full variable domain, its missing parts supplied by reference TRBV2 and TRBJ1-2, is EPEVTQTPSHQVTQMGQEVILRCVPISNHLYFYWYRQILGQKVEFLVSFYNNEISEKSEIFDDQFSVERPDGSNFTLKIRSTKLEDSAMYFCARGHRTGEGVGYTFGSGTRLTVV.

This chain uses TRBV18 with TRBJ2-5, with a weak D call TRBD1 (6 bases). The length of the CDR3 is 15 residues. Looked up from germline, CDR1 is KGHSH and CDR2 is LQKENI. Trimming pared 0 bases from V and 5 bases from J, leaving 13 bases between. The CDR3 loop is CASSPPTARGETQYF. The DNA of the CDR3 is TGTGCCAGCTCACCACCGACTGCAAGGGGGGAGACCCAGTACTTC.

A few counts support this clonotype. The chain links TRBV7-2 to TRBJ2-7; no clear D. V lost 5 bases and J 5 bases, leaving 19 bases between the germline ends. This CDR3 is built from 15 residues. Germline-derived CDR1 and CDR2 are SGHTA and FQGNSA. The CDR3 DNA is TGTGCCAGCAGCCGAGAGAGTACTGAGTTCCACGAGCAGTACTTC. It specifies CASSRESTEFHEQYF.

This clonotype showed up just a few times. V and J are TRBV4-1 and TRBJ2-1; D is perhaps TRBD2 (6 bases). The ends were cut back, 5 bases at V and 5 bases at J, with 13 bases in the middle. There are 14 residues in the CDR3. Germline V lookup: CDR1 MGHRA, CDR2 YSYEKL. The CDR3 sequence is CASSFRDLNNEQFF. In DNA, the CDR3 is TGCGCCAGCAGCTTTCGGGACTTAAACAATGAGCAGTTCTTC.

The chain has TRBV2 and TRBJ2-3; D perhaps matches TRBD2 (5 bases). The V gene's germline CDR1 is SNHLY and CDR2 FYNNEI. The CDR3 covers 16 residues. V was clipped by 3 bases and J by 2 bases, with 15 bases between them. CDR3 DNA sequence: TGTGCCAGCAGTGAGTTTAGCGAGAGTGACACAGATACGCAGTATTTT. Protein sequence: CASSEFSESDTDTQYF.

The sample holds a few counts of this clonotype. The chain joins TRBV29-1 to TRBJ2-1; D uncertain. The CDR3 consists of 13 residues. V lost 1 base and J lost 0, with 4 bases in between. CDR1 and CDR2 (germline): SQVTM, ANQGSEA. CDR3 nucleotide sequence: TGCAGCGTTGAAGGGATCTCCTACAATGAGCAGTTCTTC. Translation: CSVEGISYNEQFF.

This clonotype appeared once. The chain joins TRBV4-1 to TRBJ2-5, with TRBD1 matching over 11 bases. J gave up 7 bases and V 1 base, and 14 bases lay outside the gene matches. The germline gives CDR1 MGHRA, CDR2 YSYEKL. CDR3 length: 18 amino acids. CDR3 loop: CASSQVNSGTGGHGTQYF. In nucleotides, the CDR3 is TGCGCCAGCAGCCAAGTTAATTCCGGGACAGGGGGACATGGGACCCAGTACTTC.

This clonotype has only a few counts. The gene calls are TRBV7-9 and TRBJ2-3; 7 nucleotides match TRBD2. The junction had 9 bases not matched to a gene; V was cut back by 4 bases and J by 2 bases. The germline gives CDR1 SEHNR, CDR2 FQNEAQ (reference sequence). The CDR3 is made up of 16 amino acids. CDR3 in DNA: TGTGCCAGCAGCTCAAATACAGCGGGAAACACAGATACGCAGTATTTT. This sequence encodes CASSSNTAGNTDTQYF.

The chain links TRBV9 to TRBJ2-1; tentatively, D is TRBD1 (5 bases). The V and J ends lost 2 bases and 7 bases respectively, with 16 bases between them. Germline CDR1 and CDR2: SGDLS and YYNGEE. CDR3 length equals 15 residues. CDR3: CASSVLPGRGNEQFF. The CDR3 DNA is TGTGCCAGCAGCGTTCTTCCAGGAAGGGGAAATGAGCAGTTCTTC.